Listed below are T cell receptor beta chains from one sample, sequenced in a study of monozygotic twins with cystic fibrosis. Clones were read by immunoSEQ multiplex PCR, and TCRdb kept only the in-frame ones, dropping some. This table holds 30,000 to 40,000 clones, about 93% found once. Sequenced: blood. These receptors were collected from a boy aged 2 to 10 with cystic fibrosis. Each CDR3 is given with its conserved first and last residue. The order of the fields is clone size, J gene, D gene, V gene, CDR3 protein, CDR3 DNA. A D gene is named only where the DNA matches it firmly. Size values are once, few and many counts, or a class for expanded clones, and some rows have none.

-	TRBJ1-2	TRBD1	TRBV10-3	CAISESEGQGHTPLYGYTF	TGTGCCATCAGTGAGTCGGAGGGACAGGGGCATACCCCACTCTATGGCTACACCTTC
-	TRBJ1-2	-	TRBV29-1	CSVEEVDQGSGSYGYTF	TGCAGCGTTGAAGAGGTTGACCAGGGCAGTGGAAGCTATGGCTACACCTTC
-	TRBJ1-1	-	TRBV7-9	CASSPYRVANTEAFF	TGTGCCAGCAGCCCATACAGGGTGGCGAACACTGAAGCTTTCTTT
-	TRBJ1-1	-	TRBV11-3	CASSSHRFEAFF	TGTGCCAGCAGCTCCCACAGGTTTGAAGCTTTCTTT
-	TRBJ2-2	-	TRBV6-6	CASSSKGGSTGELFF	TGTGCCAGCAGTTCTAAGGGGGGGAGCACCGGGGAGCTGTTTTTT
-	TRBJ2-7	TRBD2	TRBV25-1	CASSEWASGVEQYF	TGTGCCAGCAGTGAATGGGCTAGCGGGGTTGAGCAGTACTTC
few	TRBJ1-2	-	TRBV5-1	CASSLAFSYGYTF	TGCGCCAGCAGCTTGGCGTTCAGCTATGGCTACACCTTC
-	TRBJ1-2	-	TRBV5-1	CASSLEIAANYGYTF	TGCGCCAGCAGCCTAGAGATCGCAGCTAACTATGGCTACACCTTC
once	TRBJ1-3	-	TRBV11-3	CASSLDLGSYGNTIYF	TGTGCCAGCAGCTTAGATCTGGGATCTTACGGAAACACCATATATTTT
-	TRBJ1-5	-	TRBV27	CASRDSSNQPQHF	TGTGCCAGCAGGGACAGTAGCAATCAGCCCCAGCATTTT
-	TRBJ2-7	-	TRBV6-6	CASSYLYEQYF	TGTGCCAGCAGTTATTTGTACGAGCAGTACTTC
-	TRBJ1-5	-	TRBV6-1	CASSEMDSSNQPQHF	TGTGCCAGCAGTGAAATGGACAGTAGCAATCAGCCCCAGCATTTT
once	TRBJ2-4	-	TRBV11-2	CASSFTLAKNIQYF	TGTGCCAGCAGCTTTACCCTAGCCAAAAACATTCAGTACTTC
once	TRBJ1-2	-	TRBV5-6	CASSLQGANYGYTF	TGTGCCAGCAGCTTGCAGGGCGCTAACTATGGCTACACCTTC
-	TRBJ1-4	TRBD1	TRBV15	CATSSDDKGKHRGVNEKLFF	TGTGCCACCAGCAGTGACGATAAAGGCAAGCACAGGGGGGTTAATGAAAAACTGTTTTTT
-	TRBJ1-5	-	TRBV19	CASSTQGSSNQPQHF	TGTGCCAGTAGTACACAGGGTAGCAGCAATCAGCCCCAGCATTTT
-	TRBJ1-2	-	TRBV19	CASSIRRTVSNYGYTF	TGTGCCAGTAGTATACGGAGAACAGTTTCTAACTATGGCTACACCTTC
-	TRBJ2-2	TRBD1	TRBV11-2	CASSSQGGNTGELFF	TGTGCCAGCAGCTCACAGGGGGGGAACACCGGGGAGCTGTTTTTT
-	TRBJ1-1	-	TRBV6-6	CASSYPKGYTEAFF	TGTGCCAGCAGTTACCCAAAGGGTTACACTGAAGCTTTCTTT
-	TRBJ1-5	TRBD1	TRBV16	CASSFRQGGQPQHF	TGTGCCAGCAGCTTCAGACAGGGGGGTCAGCCCCAGCATTTT
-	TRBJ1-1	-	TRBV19	CACRWGGDLTEAFF	TGTGCCTGCCGATGGGGAGGGGATCTCACTGAAGCTTTCTTT
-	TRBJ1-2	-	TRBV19	CATGSWVGGSNYGYTF	TGTGCCACAGGGTCGTGGGTCGGGGGCAGTAACTATGGCTACACCTTC
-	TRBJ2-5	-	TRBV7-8	CASSLVLGWNQETQYF	TGTGCCAGCAGCTTAGTGCTTGGGTGGAACCAAGAGACCCAGTACTTC
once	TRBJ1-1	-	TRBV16	CASSQSNGVNTEAFF	TGTGCCAGCAGCCAAAGCAACGGGGTGAACACTGAAGCTTTCTTT
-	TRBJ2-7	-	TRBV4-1	CASSQDLGTSELTYEQYF	TGCGCCAGCAGCCAAGATTTGGGTACCAGTGAGCTAACCTACGAGCAGTACTTC
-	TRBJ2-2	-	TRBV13	CASSLDLAGELFF	TGTGCCAGCAGCTTAGATCTAGCCGGGGAGCTGTTTTTT
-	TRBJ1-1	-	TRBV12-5	CASGLLATVTEAFF	TGTGCTAGTGGTTTGTTAGCGACAGTCACTGAAGCTTTCTTT
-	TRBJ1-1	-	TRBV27	CASRGHALEAFF	TGTGCCAGCAGAGGACACGCTTTAGAAGCTTTCTTT
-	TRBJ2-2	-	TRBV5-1	CASSSGGLDTGELFF	TGCGCCAGCAGCTCCGGGGGGCTTGACACCGGGGAGCTGTTTTTT
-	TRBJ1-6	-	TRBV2	CASSVTASSYNSPLHF	TGTGCCAGCAGTGTCACGGCTAGCTCCTATAATTCACCCCTCCACTTT
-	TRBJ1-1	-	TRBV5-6	CASSFYTSNTEAFF	TGTGCCAGCAGCTTTTACACCTCGAACACTGAAGCTTTCTTT
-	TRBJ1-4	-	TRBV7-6	CASSLGAGANEKLFF	TGTGCCAGCAGCTTAGGTGCAGGCGCTAATGAAAAACTGTTTTTT
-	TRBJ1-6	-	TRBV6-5	CASSYSGLPLHF	TGTGCCAGCAGTTACTCGGGCTTACCCCTCCACTTT
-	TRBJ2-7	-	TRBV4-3	CASSQDATVSSYEQYF	TGCGCCAGCAGCCAAGATGCAACAGTGAGCTCCTACGAGCAGTACTTC
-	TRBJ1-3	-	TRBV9	CASSVEGGSGNTIYF	TGTGCCAGCAGCGTAGAAGGGGGTTCTGGAAACACCATATATTTT
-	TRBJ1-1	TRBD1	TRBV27	CASSGTGWYTEAFF	TGTGCCAGCAGTGGGACAGGGTGGTACACTGAAGCTTTCTTT
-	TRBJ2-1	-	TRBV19	CASSIGTRGMYNEQFF	TGTGCCAGTAGTATAGGAACCAGGGGAATGTACAATGAGCAGTTCTTC
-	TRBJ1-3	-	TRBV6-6	CASSYSTDSGNTIYF	TGTGCCAGCAGTTACTCTACAGACTCTGGAAACACCATATATTTT
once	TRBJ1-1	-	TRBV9	CASSDDPRDPNTEAFF	TGTGCCAGCAGTGACGACCCCAGGGACCCGAACACTGAAGCTTTCTTT
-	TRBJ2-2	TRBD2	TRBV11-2	CASSFMASGGPYTGELFF	TGTGCCAGCAGCTTCATGGCTAGCGGGGGGCCATACACCGGGGAGCTGTTTTTT